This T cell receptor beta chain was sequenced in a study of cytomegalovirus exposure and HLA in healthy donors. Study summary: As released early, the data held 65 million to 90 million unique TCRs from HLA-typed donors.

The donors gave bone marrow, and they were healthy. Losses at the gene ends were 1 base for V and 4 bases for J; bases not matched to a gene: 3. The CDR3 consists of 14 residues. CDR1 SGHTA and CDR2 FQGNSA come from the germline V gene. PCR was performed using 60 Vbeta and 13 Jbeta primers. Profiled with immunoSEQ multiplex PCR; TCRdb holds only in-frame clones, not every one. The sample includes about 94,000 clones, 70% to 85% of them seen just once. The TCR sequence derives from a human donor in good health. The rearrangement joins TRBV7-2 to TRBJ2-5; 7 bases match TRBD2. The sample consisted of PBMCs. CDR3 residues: CASSLGGGRETQYF. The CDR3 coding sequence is TGTGCCAGCAGCTTAGGGGGGGGTCGAGAGACCCAGTACTTC.